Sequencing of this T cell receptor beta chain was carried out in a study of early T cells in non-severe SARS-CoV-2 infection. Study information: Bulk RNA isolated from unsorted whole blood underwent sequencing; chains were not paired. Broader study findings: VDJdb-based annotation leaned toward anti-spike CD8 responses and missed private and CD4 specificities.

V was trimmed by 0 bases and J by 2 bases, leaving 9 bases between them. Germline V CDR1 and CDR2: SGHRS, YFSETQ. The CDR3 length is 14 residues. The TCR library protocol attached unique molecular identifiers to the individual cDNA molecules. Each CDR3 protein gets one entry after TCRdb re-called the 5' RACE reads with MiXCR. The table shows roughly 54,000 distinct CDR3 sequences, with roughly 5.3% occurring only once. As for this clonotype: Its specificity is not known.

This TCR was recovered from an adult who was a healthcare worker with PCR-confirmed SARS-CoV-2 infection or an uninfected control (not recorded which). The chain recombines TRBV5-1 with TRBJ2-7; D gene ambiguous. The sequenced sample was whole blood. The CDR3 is CASSLEAATYEQYF. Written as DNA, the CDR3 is TGCGCCAGCAGCTTGGAGGCAGCTACCTACGAGCAGTACTTC.